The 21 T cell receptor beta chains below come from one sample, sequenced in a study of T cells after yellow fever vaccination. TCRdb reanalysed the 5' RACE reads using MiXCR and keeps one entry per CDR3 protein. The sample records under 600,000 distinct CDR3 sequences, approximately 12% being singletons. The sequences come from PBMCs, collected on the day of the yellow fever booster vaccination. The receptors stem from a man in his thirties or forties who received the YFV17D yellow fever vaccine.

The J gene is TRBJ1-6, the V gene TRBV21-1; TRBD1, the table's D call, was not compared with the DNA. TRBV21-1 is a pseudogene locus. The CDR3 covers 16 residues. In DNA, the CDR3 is TGTGCCAGCAGCATTACAGGGGCAGAAGGGAATTCACCCCTCCACTTT. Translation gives CASSITGAEGNSPLHF.

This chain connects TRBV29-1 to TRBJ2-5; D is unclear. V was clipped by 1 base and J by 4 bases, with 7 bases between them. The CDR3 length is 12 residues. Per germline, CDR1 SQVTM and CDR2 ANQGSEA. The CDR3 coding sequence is TGCAGCGTTGAAGGGGCAGGAGAGACCCAGTACTTC. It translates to CSVEGAGETQYF. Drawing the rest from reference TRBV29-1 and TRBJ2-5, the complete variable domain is SAVISQKPSRDICQRGTSLTIQCQVDSQVTMMFWYRQQPGQSLTLIATANQGSEATYESGFVIDKFPISRPNLTFSTLTVSNMSPEDSSIYLCSVEGAGETQYFGPGTRLLVL.

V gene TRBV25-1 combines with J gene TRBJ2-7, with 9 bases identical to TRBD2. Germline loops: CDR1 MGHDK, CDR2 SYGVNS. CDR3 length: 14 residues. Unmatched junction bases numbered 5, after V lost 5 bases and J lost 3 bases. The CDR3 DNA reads TGTGCCAGCAGTCCTAGCGGGAATATCTACGAGCAGTACTTC. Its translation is CASSPSGNIYEQYF.

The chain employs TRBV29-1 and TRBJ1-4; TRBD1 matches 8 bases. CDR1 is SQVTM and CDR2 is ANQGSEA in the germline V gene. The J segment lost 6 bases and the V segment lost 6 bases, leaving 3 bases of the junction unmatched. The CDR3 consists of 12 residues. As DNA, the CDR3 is TGCAGCGTCGCGACAGGGGATGAAAAACTGTTTTTT. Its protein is CSVATGDEKLFF.

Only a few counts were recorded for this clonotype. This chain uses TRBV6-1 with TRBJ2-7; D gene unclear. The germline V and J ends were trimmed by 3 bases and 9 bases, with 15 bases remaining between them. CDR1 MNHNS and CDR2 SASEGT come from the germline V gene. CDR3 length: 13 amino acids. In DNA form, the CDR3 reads TGTGCCAGCAGTGATCGACGGTTCTCAGGGCAGTACTTC. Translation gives CASSDRRFSGQYF.

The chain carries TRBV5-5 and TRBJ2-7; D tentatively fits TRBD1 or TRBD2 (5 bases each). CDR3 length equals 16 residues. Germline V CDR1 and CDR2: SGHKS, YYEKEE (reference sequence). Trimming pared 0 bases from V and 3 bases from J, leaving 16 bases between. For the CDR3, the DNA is TGTGCCAGCAGCTTGGCCCGGGGCGGAGCTAGCTACGAGCAGTACTTC. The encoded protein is CASSLARGGASYEQYF.

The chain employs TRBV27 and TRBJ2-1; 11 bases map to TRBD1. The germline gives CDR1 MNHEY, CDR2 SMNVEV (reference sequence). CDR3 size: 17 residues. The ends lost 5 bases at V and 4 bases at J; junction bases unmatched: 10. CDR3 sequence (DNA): TGTGCCAGCAGTCCGAGAGAGGACAGGGGGCTATACAATGAGCAGTTCTTC. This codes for CASSPREDRGLYNEQFF.

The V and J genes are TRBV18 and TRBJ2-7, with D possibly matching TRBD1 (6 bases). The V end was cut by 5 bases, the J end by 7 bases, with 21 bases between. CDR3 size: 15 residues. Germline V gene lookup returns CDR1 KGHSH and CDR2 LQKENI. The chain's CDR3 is CASSSTSEGVREQYF. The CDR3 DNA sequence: TGTGCCAGCTCATCCACTTCCGAGGGGGTGAGGGAGCAGTACTTC. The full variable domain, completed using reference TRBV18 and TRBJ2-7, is NAGVMQNPRHLVRRRGQEARLRCSPMKGHSHVYWYRQLPEEGLKFMVYLQKENIIDESGMPKERFSAEFPKEGPSILRIQQVVRGDSAAYFCASSSTSEGVREQYFGPGTRLTVT.

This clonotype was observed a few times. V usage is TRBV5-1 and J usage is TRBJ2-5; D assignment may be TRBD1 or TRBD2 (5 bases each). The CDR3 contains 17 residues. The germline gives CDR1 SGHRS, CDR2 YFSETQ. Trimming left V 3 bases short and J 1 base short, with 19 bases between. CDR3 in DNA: TGCGCCAGCAGCTGGGGCCCAGGAGGCGGGTCCCAAGAGACCCAGTACTTC. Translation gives CASSWGPGGGSQETQYF.

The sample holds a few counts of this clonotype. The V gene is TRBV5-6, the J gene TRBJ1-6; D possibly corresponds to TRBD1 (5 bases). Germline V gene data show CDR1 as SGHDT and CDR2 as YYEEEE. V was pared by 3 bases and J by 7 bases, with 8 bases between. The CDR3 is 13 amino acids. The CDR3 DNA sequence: TGTGCCAGCAGCTGGGGGGTAAATTCACCCCTCCACTTT. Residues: CASSWGVNSPLHF.

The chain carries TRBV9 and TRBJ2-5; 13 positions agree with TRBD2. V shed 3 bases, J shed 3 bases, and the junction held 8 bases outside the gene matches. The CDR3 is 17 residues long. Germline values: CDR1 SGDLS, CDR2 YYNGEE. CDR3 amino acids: CASSDGLAGDREETQYF. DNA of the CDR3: TGTGCCAGCAGCGACGGACTAGCGGGAGATCGGGAAGAGACCCAGTACTTC.

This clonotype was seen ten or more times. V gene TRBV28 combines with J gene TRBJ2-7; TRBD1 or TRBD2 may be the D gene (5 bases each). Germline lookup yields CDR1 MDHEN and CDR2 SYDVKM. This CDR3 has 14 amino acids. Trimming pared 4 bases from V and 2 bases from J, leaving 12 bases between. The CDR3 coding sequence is TGTGCCAGCAGTTCCGGGACGGAAACCTACGAGCAGTACTTC. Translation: CASSSGTETYEQYF.

The CDR3: CAILDRTDTQYF. The CDR3, as DNA: TGTGCCATTCTCGACCGAACAGATACGCAGTATTTT. The chain couples TRBV10-3 to TRBJ2-3; the D is unclear. Looked up from germline, CDR1 is ENHRY and CDR2 is SYGVKD. This CDR3 comprises 12 residues. V was clipped by 9 bases and J by 3 bases, with 10 bases between them.

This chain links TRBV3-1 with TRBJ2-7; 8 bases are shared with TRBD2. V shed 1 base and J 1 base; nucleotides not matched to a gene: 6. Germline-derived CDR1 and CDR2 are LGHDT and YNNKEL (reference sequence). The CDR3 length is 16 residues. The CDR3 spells CASSQGVSGRSYEQYF. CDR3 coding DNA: TGTGCCAGCAGCCAAGGGGTAAGCGGGAGATCCTACGAGCAGTACTTC.

The CDR3 sequence is CSARWASYEQYF. CDR3 DNA sequence: TGCAGTGCTAGATGGGCCTCCTACGAGCAGTACTTC. This chain connects TRBV20-1 to TRBJ2-7; D is uncertain. V was trimmed by 2 bases and J by 0 bases, leaving 5 bases between them. Germline loops: CDR1 DFQATT, CDR2 SNEGSKA (reference sequence). The CDR3 is made up of 12 amino acids.

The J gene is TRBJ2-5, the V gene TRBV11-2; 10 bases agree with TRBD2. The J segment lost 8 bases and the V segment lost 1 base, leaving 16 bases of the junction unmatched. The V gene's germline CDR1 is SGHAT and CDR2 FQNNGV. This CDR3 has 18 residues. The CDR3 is CASSLGVSGRAGNPTQYF. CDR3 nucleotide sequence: TGTGCCAGCAGCTTAGGAGTCAGCGGGAGGGCCGGGAATCCCACCCAGTACTTC. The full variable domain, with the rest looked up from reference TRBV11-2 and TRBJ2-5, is EAGVAQSPRYKIIEKRQSVAFWCNPISGHATLYWYQQILGQGPKLLIQFQNNGVVDDSQLPKDRFSAERLKGVDSTLKIQPAKLEDSAVYLCASSLGVSGRAGNPTQYFGPGTRLLVL.

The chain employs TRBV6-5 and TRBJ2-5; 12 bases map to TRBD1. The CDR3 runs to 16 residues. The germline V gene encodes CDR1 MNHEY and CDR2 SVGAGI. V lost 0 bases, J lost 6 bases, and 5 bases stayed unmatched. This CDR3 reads CASSYSGTGGSKTQYF. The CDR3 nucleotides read TGTGCCAGCAGTTACTCCGGGACAGGGGGCTCCAAGACCCAGTACTTC.

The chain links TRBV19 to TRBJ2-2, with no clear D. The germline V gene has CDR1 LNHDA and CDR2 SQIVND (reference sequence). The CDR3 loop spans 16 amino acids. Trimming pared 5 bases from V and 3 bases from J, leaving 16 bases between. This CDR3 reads CASSRPLIEDTGELFF. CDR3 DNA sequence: TGTGCCAGTAGTCGACCCCTAATAGAAGACACCGGGGAGCTGTTTTTT.

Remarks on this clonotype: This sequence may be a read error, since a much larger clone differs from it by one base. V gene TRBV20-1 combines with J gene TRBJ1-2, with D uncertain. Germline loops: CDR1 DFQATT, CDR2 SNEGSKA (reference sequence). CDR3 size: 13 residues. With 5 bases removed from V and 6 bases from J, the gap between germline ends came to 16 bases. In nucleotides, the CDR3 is TGCAGTGCTGGGGAGGGCGCCGGCCATGGCTACACCTTC. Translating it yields CSAGEGAGHGYTF.

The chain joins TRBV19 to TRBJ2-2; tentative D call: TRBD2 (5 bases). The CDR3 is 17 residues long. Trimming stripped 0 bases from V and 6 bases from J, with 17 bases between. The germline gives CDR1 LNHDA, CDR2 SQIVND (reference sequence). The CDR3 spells CASSIDRAERVSGELFF. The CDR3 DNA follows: TGTGCCAGTAGTATAGATCGGGCGGAGAGGGTGTCCGGGGAGCTGTTTTTT.

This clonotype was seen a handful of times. The CDR3, as DNA: TGCAGTGCTAGAGATCGGTCTAGCGGGAGCGTAGAGCAGTTCTTC. Its translation: CSARDRSSGSVEQFF. V is TRBV20-1 and J is TRBJ2-1; 10 bases are a match to TRBD2. Trimming cost V 0 bases and J 10 bases; bases outside gene matches: 9. The CDR3 totals 15 residues. The germline CDR1 and CDR2 sequences are DFQATT and SNEGSKA (reference sequence).